Sequencing of this T cell receptor beta chain was carried out in a study of T cell changes during pregnancy in multiple sclerosis. Assay used: immunoSEQ multiplex PCR; TCRdb lists only in-frame clones, some missing. The table includes around 66,000 clones, about nine tenths detected once. Deletions cut 0 bases from V and 4 bases from J, with 9 bases between. The CDR3 sequence is 14 residues long. Germline-derived CDR1 and CDR2 are MNHEY and SVGAGI. The receptor was derived from a female donor in good health, enrolled as a control in a pregnancy study. The material sequenced was peripheral blood, taken after pregnancy. This chain connects TRBV6-5 to TRBJ1-2; maybe TRBD1 (6 bases). In nucleotides, the CDR3 is TGTGCCAGCAGTTACTCGGGACATCTCTATGGCTACACCTTC. Translated, it gives CASSYSGHLYGYTF.